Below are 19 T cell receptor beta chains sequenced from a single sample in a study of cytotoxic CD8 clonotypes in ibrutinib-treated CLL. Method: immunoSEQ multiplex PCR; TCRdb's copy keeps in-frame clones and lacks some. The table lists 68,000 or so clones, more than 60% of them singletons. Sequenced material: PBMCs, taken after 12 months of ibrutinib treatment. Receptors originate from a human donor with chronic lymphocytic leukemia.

Here the CDR3 DNA reads TGTGCCAGCAACTCCGACAGGGGCTGGCAGCCCCAGCATTTT. It specifies CASNSDRGWQPQHF. The V and J genes are TRBV6-1 and TRBJ1-5, with 8 nucleotides matching TRBD1. Germline CDR1 MNHNS, CDR2 SASEGT. V lost 7 bases to trimming and J lost 7 bases; unmatched junction nucleotides: 9. This CDR3 has 14 amino acids.

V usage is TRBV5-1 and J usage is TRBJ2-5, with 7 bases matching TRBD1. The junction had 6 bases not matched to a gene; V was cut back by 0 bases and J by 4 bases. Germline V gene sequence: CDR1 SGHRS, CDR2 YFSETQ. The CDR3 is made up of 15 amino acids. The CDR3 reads CASSLVGGRGETQYF. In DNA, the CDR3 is TGCGCCAGCAGCTTGGTAGGGGGCAGGGGAGAGACCCAGTACTTC.

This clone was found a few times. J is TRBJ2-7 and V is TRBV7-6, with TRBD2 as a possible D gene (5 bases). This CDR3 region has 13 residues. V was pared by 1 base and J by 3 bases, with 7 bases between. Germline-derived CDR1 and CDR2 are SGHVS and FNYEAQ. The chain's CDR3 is CASSLVAGYEQYF. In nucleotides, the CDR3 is TGTGCCAGCAGCTTAGTGGCGGGCTACGAGCAGTACTTC. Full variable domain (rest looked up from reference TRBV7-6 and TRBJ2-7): GAGVSQSPRYKVTKRGQDVALRCDPISGHVSLYWYRQALGQGPEFLTYFNYEAQQDKSGLPNDRFSAERPEGSISTLTIQRTEQRDSAMYRCASSLVAGYEQYFGPGTRLTVT.

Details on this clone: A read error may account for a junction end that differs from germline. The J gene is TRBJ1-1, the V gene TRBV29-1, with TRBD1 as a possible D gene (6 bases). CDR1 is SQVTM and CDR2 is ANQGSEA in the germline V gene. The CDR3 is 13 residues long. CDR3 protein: CSVQGLGNPEAFF. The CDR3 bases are TGCAGCGTCCAGGGGCTAGGGAACCCTGAAGCTTTCTTT.

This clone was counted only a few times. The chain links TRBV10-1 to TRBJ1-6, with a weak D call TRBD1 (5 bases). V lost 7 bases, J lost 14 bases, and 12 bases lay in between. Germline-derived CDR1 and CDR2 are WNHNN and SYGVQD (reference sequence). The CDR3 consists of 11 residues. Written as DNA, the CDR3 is TGCGCCAGCACAGGGTACGGAACCCTCCACTTT. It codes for CASTGYGTLHF.

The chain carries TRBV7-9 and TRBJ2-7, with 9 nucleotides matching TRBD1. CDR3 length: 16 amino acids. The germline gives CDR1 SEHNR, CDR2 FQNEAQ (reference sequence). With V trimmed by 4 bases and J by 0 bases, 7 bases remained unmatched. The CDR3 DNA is TGTGCCAGCAGCTCGATAGGGGACAGGGTCTCCTACGAGCAGTACTTC. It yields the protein CASSSIGDRVSYEQYF. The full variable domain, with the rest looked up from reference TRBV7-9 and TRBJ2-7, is DTGVSQNPRHKITKRGQNVTFRCDPISEHNRLYWYRQTLGQGPEFLTYFQNEAQLEKSRLLSDRFSAERPKGSFSTLEIQRTEQGDSAMYLCASSSIGDRVSYEQYFGPGTRLTVT.

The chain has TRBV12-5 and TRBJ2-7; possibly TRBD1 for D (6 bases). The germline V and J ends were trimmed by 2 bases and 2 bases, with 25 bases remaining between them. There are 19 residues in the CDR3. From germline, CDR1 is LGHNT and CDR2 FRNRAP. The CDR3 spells CASGLPMESRQGWAYEQYF. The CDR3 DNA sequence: TGTGCTAGTGGTTTGCCAATGGAGAGTCGGCAGGGGTGGGCCTACGAGCAGTACTTC.

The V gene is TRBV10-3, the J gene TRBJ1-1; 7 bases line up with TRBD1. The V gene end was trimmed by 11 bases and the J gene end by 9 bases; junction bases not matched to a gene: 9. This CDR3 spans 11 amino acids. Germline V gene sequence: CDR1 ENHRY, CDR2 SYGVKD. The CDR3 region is CASGVRGKAFF. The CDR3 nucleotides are TGTGCCTCCGGGGTCAGGGGGAAAGCTTTCTTT.

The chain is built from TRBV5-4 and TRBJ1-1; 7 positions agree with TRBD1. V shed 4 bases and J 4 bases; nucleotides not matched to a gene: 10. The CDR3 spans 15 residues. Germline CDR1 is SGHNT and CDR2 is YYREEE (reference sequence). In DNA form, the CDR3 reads TGTGCCAGCAGCAGAGGACAGGTTGAGGGCACTGAAGCTTTCTTT. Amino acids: CASSRGQVEGTEAFF. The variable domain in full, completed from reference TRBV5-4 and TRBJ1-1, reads ETGVTQSPTHLIKTRGQQVTLRCSSQSGHNTVSWYQQALGQGPQFIFQYYREEENGRGNFPPRFSGLQFPNYSSELNVNALELDDSALYLCASSRGQVEGTEAFFGQGTRLTVV.

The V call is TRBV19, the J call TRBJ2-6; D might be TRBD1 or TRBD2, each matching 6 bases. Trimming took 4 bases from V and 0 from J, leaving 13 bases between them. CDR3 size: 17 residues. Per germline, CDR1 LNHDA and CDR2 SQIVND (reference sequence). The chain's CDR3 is CASSRGGHSSGANVLTF. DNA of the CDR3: TGTGCCAGTAGTAGAGGGGGGCACTCCTCTGGGGCCAACGTCCTGACTTTC. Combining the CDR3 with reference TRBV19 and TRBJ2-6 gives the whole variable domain DGGITQSPKYLFRKEGQNVTLSCEQNLNHDAMYWYRQDPGQGLRLIYYSQIVNDFQKGDIAEGYSVSREKKESFPLTVTSAQKNPTAFYLCASSRGGHSSGANVLTFGAGSRLTVL.

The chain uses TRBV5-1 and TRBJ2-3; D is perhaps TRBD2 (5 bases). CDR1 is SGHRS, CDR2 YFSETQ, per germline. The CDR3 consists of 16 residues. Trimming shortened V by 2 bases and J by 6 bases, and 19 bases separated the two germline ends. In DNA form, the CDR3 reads TGCGCCAGCAGCTTCTCCGGGATGCCACGGTTTGATACGCAGTATTTT. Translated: CASSFSGMPRFDTQYF. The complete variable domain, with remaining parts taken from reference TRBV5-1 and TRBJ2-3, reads KAGVTQTPRYLIKTRGQQVTLSCSPISGHRSVSWYQQTPGQGLQFLFEYFSETQRNKGNFPGRFSGRQFSNSRSEMNVSTLELGDSALYLCASSFSGMPRFDTQYFGPGTRLTVL.

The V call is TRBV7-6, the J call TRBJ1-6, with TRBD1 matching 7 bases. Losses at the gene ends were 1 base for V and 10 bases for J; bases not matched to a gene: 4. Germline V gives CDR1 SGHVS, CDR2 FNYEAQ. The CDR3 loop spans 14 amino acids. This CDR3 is CASSLGQGRSPLHF. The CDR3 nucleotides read TGTGCCAGCAGCTTAGGACAGGGACGCTCACCCCTCCACTTT.

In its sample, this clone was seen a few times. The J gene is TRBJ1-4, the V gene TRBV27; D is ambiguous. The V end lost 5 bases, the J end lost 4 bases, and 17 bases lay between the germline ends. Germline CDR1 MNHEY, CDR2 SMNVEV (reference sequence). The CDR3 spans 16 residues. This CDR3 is CASSLNGLLHNEKLFF. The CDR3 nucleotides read TGTGCCAGCAGTCTGAACGGACTACTCCATAATGAAAAACTGTTTTTT.

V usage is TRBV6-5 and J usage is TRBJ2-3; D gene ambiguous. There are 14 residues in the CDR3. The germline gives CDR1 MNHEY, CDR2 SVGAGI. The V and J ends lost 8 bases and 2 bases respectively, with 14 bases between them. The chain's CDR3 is CASHLSRNTDTQYF. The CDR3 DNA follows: TGTGCCAGCCACCTCTCGAGAAACACAGATACGCAGTATTTT.

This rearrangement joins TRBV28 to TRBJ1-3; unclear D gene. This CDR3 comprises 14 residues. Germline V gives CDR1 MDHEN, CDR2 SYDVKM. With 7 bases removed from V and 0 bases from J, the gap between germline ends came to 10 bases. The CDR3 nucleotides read TGTGCCAGCACCTCCTCAGTCTCTGGAAACACCATATATTTT. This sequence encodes CASTSSVSGNTIYF.

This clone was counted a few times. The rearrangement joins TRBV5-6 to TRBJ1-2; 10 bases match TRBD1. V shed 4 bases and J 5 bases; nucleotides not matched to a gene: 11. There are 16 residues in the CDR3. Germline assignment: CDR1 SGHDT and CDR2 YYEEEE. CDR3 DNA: TGTGCCAGCAGCCGCAGGACAGGGGGGACCCTTTATGGCTACACCTTC. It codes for CASSRRTGGTLYGYTF.

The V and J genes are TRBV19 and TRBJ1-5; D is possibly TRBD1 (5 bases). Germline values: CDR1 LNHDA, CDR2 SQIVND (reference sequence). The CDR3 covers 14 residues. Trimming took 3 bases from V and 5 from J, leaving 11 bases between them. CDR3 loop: CASSIGSGHQPQHF. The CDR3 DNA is TGTGCCAGTAGTATTGGCTCAGGGCATCAGCCCCAGCATTTT.

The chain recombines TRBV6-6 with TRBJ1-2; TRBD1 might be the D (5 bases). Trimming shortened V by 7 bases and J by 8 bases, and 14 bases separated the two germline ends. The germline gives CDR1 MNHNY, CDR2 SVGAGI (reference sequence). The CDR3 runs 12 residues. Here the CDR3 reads CASNLPGFGYTF. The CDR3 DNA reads TGTGCCAGCAATCTGCCAGGGTTCGGCTACACCTTC.

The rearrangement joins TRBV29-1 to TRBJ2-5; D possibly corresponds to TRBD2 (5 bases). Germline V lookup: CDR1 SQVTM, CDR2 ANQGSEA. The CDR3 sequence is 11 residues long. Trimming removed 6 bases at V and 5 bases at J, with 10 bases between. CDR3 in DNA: TGCAGCGTCGGCGGCGGGGAGACCCAGTACTTC. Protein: CSVGGGETQYF.